This T cell receptor (beta chain) was retrieved from a study of CD8 T cells in ankylosing spondylitis. This clonotype was detected a few times. Its antigen remains unidentified. The authors made TCR beta libraries by quantitative 5'-RACE with molecular barcodes. TCRdb recomputed calls from the 5' RACE reads with MiXCR, one row per CDR3 protein. Of over 450,000 distinct CDR3 sequences listed, about 13% are singletons. Trimming pared 1 base from V and 0 bases from J, leaving 21 bases between. This CDR3 is 20 amino acids long. Germline loops: CDR1 SGHDN, CDR2 FVKESK. General observations from the study: A motif of eight or nine highly homologous TCR beta variants was seen as apparently characteristic of ankylosing spondylitis blood. A CD8+ phenotype characterized the disease-linked clones, which were relatively rare in peripheral blood.

Source material: blood, either unsorted or a sorted T cell fraction (not recorded which). The chain has TRBV14 and TRBJ2-2; no clear D gene. This sequence originates from a male donor with ankylosing spondylitis. The chain's CDR3 is CASSQVPKVASRSNTGELFF. CDR3 in DNA: TGTGCCAGCAGCCAAGTACCTAAAGTCGCGTCTCGATCGAACACCGGGGAGCTGTTTTTT.